This TCR beta chain was profiled in a study of cytomegalovirus exposure and HLA in healthy donors. On the study more broadly: Ancestry clustering placed roughly four fifths of some 400 genotyped donors in the Caucasian-associated cluster. Notes on the study in general: Upon later analysis, TCR association rates were observed to vary by HLA locus, being highest for DRB1 and lowest for HLA-C.

V lost 0 bases to trimming and J lost 0 bases; unmatched junction nucleotides: 9. The germline V gene has CDR1 ENHRY and CDR2 SYGVKD. CDR3 length equals 20 residues. The PCR ran on 60 Vbeta and 13 Jbeta primers. Sequencing used immunoSEQ multiplex PCR; TCRdb keeps in-frame clones, though not all of them. The table records 100,000 to 150,000 clones, more than 60% of them present only once. This clone was seen a few times. The antigen is unknown. The specimen sequenced was PBMCs. The chain employs TRBV10-3 and TRBJ2-3; 13 nucleotides agree with TRBD2. The sequence was obtained from a woman aged 40 to 55 in good health and CMV-seropositive. CDR3 nucleotide sequence: TGTGCCATCAGTGAGTCCCCCACTAGCGGGAGGGCCCCTAGCACAGATACGCAGTATTTT. Its protein is CAISESPTSGRAPSTDTQYF.